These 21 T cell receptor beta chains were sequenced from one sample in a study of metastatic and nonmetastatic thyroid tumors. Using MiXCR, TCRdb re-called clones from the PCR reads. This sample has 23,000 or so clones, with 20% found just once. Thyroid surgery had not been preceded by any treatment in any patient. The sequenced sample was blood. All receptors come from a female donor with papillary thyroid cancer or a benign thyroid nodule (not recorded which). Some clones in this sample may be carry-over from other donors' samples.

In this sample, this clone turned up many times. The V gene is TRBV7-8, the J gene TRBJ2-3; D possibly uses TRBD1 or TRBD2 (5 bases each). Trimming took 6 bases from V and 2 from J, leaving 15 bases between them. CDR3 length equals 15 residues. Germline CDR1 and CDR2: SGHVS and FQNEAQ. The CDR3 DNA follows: TGTGCCAGCAGTATGGGGACCCGCGCCACAGATACGCAGTATTTT. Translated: CASSMGTRATDTQYF.

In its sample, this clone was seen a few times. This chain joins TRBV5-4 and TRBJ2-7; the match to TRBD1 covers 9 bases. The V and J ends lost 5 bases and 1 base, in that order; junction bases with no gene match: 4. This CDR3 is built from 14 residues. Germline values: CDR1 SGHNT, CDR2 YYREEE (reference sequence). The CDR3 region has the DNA TGTGCCAGCAGAGGGACAGGGACTTCCTACGAGCAGTACTTC. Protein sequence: CASRGTGTSYEQYF.

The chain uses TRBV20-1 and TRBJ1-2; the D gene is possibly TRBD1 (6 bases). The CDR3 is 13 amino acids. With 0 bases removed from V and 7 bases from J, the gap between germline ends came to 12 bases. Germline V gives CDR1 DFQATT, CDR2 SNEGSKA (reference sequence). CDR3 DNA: TGCAGTGCTAGAGATATGGCAGGGGCTGGCTACACCTTC. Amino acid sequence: CSARDMAGAGYTF.

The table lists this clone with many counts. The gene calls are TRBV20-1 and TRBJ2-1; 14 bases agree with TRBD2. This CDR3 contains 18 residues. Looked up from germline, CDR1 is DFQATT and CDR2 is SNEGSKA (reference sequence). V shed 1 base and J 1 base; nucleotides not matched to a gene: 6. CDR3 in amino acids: CSARGSGTSGSSYNEQFF. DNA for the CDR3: TGCAGTGCTAGAGGCTCCGGGACTAGCGGGAGTTCCTACAATGAGCAGTTCTTC.

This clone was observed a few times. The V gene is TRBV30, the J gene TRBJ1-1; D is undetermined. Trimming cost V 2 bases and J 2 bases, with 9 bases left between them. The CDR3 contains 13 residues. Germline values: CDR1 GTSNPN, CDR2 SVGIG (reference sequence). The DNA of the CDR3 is TGTGCCTGGAGTCGGTCCATAAACACTGAAGCTTTCTTT. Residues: CAWSRSINTEAFF. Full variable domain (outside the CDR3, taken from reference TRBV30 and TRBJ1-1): SQTIHQWPATLVQPVGSPLSLECTVEGTSNPNLYWYRQAAGRGLQLLFYSVGIGQISSEVPQNLSASRPQDRQFILSSKKLLLSDSGFYLCAWSRSINTEAFFGQGTRLTVV.

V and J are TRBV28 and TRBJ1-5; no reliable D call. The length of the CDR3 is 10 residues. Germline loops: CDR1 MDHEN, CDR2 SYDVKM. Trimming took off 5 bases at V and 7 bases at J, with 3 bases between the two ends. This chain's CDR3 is CASSRQPQHF. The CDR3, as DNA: TGTGCCAGCAGTAGGCAGCCCCAGCATTTT.

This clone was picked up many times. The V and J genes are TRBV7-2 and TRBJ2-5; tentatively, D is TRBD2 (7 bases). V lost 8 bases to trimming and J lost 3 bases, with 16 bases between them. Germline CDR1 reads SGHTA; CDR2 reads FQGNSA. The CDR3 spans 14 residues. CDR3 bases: TGTGCCAGCGGGGGGGCTCCTTGGAAAGAGACCCAGTACTTC. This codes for CASGGAPWKETQYF.

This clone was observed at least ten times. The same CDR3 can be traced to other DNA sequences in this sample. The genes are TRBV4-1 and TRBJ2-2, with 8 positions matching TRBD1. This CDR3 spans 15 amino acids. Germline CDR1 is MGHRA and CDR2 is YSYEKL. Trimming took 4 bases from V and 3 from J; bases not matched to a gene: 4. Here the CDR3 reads CASSPGTGYTGELFF. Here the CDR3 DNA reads TGCGCCAGCAGCCCCGGGACAGGATACACCGGGGAGCTGTTTTTT.

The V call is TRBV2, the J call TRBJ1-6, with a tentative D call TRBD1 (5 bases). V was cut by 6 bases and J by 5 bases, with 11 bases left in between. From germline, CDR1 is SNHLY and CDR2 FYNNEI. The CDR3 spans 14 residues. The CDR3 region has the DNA TGTGCCAGCAGCGAATGGGGGAATAATTCACCCCTCCACTTT. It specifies CASSEWGNNSPLHF.

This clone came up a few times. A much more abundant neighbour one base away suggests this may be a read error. CDR3 DNA sequence: TGTGCCACCAGCAGAGATTTACGACTAGCGGGAGGGGGCAATGAGCAGTTCTTC. Its translation is CATSRDLRLAGGGNEQFF. The chain is built from TRBV15 and TRBJ2-1, with TRBD2 identical over 14 bases. V dropped 0 bases and J dropped 6; count of bases not matched to a gene: 7. Germline V gene lookup returns CDR1 LNHNV and CDR2 YYDKDF (reference sequence). The CDR3 covers 18 residues. Full variable domain (outside the CDR3, taken from reference TRBV15 and TRBJ2-1): DAMVIQNPRYQVTQFGKPVTLSCSQTLNHNVMYWYQQKSSQAPKLLFHYYDKDFNNEADTPDNFQSRRPNTSFCFLDIRSPGLGDTAMYLCATSRDLRLAGGGNEQFFGPGTRLTVL.

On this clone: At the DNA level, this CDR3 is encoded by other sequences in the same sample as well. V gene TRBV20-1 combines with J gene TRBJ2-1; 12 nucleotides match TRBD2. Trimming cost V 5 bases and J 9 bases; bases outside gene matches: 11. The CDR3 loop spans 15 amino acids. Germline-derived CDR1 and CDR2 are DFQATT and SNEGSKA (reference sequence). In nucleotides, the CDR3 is TGCAGTGCTGGGGGTGGGCTAGCGGGAGGGGGTGAGCAGTTCTTC. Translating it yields CSAGGGLAGGGEQFF.

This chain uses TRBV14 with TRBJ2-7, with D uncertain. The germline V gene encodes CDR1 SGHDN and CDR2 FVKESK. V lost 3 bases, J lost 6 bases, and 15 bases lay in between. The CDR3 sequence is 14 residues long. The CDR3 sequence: CASSHRTAIGEQYF. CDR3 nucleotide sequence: TGTGCCAGCAGCCACAGGACCGCTATAGGCGAGCAGTACTTC.

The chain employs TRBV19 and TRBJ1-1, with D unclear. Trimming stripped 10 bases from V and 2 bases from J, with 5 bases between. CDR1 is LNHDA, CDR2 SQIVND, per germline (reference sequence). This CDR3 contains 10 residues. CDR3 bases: TGTGCCAATCCAAACACTGAAGCTTTCTTT. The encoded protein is CANPNTEAFF. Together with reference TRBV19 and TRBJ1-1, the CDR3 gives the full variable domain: DGGITQSPKYLFRKEGQNVTLSCEQNLNHDAMYWYRQDPGQGLRLIYYSQIVNDFQKGDIAEGYSVSREKKESFPLTVTSAQKNPTAFYLCANPNTEAFFGQGTRLTVV.

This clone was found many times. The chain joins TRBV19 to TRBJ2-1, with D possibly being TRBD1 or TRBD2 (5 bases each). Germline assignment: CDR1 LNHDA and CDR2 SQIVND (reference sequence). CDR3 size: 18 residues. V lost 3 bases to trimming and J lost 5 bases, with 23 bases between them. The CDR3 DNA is TGTGCCAGTAGTATCATCGACAGACCGACTACCCTAGACAATGAGCAGTTCTTC. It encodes CASSIIDRPTTLDNEQFF.

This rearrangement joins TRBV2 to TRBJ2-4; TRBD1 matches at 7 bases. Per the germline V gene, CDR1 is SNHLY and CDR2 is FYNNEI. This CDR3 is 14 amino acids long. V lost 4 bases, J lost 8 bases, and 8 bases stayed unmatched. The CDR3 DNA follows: TGTGCCAGCAGTGCCGGGACAGCCACTGACATTCAGTACTTC. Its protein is CASSAGTATDIQYF.

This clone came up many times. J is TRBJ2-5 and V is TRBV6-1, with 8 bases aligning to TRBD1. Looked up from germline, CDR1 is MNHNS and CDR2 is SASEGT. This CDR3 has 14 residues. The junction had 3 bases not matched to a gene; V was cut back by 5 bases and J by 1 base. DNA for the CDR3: TGTGCCAGCAGTTTCGGACAGGGCCAAGAGACCCAGTACTTC. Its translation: CASSFGQGQETQYF.

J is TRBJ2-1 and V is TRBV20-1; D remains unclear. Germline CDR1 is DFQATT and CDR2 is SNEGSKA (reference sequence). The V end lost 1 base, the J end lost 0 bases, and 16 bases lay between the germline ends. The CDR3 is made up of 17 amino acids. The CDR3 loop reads CSARAPTVFISYNEQFF. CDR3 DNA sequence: TGCAGTGCTAGAGCCCCGACCGTGTTCATCTCCTACAATGAGCAGTTCTTC.

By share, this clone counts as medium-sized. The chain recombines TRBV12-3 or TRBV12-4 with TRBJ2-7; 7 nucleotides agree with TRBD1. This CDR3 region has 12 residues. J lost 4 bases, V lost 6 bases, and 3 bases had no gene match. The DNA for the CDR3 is TGTGCCAGCAGATCGACAGGGTACGAGCAGTACTTC. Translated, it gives CASRSTGYEQYF.

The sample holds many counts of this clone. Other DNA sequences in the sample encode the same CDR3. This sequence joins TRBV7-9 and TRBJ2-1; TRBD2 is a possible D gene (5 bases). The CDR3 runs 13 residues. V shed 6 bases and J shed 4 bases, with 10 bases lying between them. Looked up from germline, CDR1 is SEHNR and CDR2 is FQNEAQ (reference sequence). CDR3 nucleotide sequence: TGTGCCAGCAGGGGTTCGGGGTACAATGAGCAGTTCTTC. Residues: CASRGSGYNEQFF.

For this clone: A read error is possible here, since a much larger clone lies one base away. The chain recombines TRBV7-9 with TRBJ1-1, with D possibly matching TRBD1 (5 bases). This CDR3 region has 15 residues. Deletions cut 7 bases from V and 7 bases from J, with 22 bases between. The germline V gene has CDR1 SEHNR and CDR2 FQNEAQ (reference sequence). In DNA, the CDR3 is TGTGCCAGCATCCCAGGGTGGGGTAGTATGGGTGAAGCTTTCTTT. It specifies CASIPGWGSMGEAFF.

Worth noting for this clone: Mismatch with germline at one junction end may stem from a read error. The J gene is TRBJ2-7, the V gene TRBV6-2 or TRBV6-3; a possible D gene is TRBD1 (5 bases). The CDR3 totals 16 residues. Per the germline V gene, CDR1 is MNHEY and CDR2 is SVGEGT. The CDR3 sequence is CASSRSLGDPFYEQYF. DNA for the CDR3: TGCGCCAGCAGTCGGAGTTTAGGGGATCCTTTCTACGAGCAGTACTTC.